This T cell receptor beta chain comes out of a study of T-cell memory formation after mild COVID-19. Study-level points and caveats: Nothing showed for sure that second-wave clones peaking on day 37 were SARS-CoV-2 specific. Researchers report contracting CD4+ clones mostly in CM and EM, with CD8+ clones in EMRA.

UMIs and sample barcodes were carried by the TCR alpha and TCR beta cDNA libraries that 5'RACE produced using constant-segment primers. TCRdb analysed the 5' RACE reads with MiXCR anew, one entry per CDR3 protein. The sample lists more than 250,000 distinct CDR3 sequences; 15% to 20% were seen once. Notes on this clonotype: What it binds is unknown.

V was clipped by 1 base and J by 1 base; unmatched bases: 2. Germline assignment: CDR1 SGHNT and CDR2 YYREEE (reference sequence). The CDR3 extends over 15 amino acids. The chain uses TRBV5-4 and TRBJ2-3, with 8 bases aligning to TRBD2. The sequencing sample was made of PBMCs or a T cell subset sorted from them (not recorded which). The clonotype was recovered from a man between 18 and 29 years old who had mild COVID-19 (a few samples of this study predate the infection). Cell type and time point are not known. The CDR3, as DNA: TGTGCCAGCAGCTTGATGGGACTAGGCACAGATACGCAGTATTTT. Amino acids: CASSLMGLGTDTQYF.